This entry lists 3 T cell receptor beta chains sequenced from one sample in a study of T cell responses to AZD1222 COVID-19 vaccine. Generated by immunoSEQ multiplex PCR, the TCRdb table keeps only in-frame clones and is missing some. The sample contains more than 95,000 clones, 86% of which appear only once. Source: peripheral blood, taken 28 days after the second AZD1222 dose. These TCRs come from an adult who received the AZD1222 COVID-19 vaccine.

The CDR3 loop reads CASSEEGQVSYEQYF. The CDR3 DNA follows: TGTGCCAGCAGTGAAGAAGGGCAGGTTTCCTACGAGCAGTACTTC. The chain uses TRBV2 and TRBJ2-7; D not resolved. The CDR3 runs 15 residues. V was pared by 1 base and J by 1 base, with 11 bases between. Germline values: CDR1 SNHLY, CDR2 FYNNEI.

The V gene is TRBV19, the J gene TRBJ2-3; TRBD1 aligns across 7 bases. Germline CDR1 and CDR2: LNHDA and SQIVND (reference sequence). Losses at the gene ends were 2 bases for V and 0 bases for J; bases not matched to a gene: 8. The CDR3 totals 17 residues. The CDR3 nucleotides are TGTGCCAGTAGTATACTCGGACAGGCGATCAGCACAGATACGCAGTATTTT. This codes for CASSILGQAISTDTQYF.

The chain links TRBV27 to TRBJ2-7; D is uncertain. The germline V and J ends were trimmed by 5 bases and 3 bases, with 14 bases remaining between them. The CDR3 is 14 residues long. CDR1 MNHEY and CDR2 SMNVEV come from the germline V gene (reference sequence). CDR3 sequence: CASSVDSVGYEQYF. CDR3 bases: TGTGCCAGCAGTGTGGATTCTGTGGGCTACGAGCAGTACTTC.